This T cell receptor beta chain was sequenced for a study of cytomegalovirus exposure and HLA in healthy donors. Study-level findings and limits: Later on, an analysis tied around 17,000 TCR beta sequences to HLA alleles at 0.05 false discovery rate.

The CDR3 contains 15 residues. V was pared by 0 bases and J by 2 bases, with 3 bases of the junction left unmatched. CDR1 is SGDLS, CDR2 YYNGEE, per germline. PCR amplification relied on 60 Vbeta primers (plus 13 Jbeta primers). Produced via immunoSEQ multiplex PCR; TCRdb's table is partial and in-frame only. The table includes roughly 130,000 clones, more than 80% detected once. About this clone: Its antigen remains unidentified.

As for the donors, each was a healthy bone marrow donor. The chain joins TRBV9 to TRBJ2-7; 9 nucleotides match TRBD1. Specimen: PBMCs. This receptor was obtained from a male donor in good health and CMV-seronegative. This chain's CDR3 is CASSVATGGPYEQYF. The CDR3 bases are TGTGCCAGCAGCGTAGCGACAGGGGGACCCTACGAGCAGTACTTC.